This record covers a single T cell receptor beta chain. As yet, its antigen is unknown. Anyone with autoimmune disease history or systemic immunosuppression was excluded. Only in-frame clones appear in the TCRdb table, and some are missing; sequencing was by immunoSEQ multiplex PCR. There are roughly 48,000 clones in the sample; about 79% occur only once, and 6.5% to 9.5% lies in the top ten. The data are from a study of OX40 agonist ivuxolimab in advanced cancers. Whole-study findings and limits: Some nonresponders additionally presented with little normalized T-cell clonal expansion. Compared with CD4+, CD8+ T cells on average had more expanded clones. Doses of 0.1 to 3.0 mg/kg were accompanied by clonal expansion of CD4+ and CD8+ blood T cells by week 6.

The source is an adult with an advanced solid tumor such as melanoma, head and neck, liver or kidney cancer. The specimen was CD4+ or CD8+ T cells sorted from blood, collected in a trial of the OX40 agonist ivuxolimab.

CDR3 nucleotides: TGTGCCAGCAGCTTCCGGACTAGCGGGAGTAGCAATGAGCAGTTCTTC. Its translation is CASSFRTSGSSNEQFF. The chain employs TRBV11-3 and TRBJ2-1; 13 bases are a match to TRBD2. This CDR3 has 16 amino acids. V shed 3 bases, J shed 6 bases, and the junction held 5 bases outside the gene matches. Germline-derived CDR1 and CDR2 are SGHNT and YENEEA.